This passage covers 5 T cell receptor beta chains from one sample sequenced in a study of blood T cell repertoires in COVID-19. Only in-frame clones appear in the TCRdb table, and some are missing; sequencing was by immunoSEQ multiplex PCR. The sample has approximately 180,000 clones, roughly 84% seen once. The source material was peripheral blood. These receptors were collected from a person between 65 and 79 years old with COVID-19, enrolled during active disease.

This CDR3 is CASSQARTGGAPYEQYF. In nucleotides, the CDR3 is TGCGCCAGCAGCCAAGCCCGGACAGGGGGCGCCCCCTACGAGCAGTACTTC. J is TRBJ2-7 and V is TRBV4-3; 11 bases line up with TRBD1. Per the germline V gene, CDR1 is LGHNA and CDR2 is YSLEER. V lost 1 base to trimming and J lost 2 bases; unmatched junction nucleotides: 7. The CDR3 contains 17 residues.

The chain links TRBV28 to TRBJ1-2; TRBD1 matches 8 bases. The junction had 8 bases not matched to a gene; V was cut back by 5 bases and J by 0 bases. This CDR3 contains 16 residues. The germline gives CDR1 MDHEN, CDR2 SYDVKM. In nucleotides, the CDR3 is TGTGCCAGCAGTCTTCAGGGGGCCGCAACTAACTATGGCTACACCTTC. It encodes CASSLQGAATNYGYTF.

DNA for the CDR3: TGTGCCAGCAGCCCCCGGGCGGGGAGCACTGAAGCTTTCTTT. It encodes CASSPRAGSTEAFF. The V call is TRBV3-1 (or the pseudogene TRBV3-2), the J call TRBJ1-1; D is ambiguous. The CDR3 consists of 14 residues. Germline V CDR1 and CDR2: LGHDT, YNNKEL (reference sequence). V dropped 4 bases and J dropped 4 bases, with 13 bases sitting between them.

This chain uses TRBV19 with TRBJ2-1; the match to TRBD2 covers 9 bases. Germline trimming cut 6 bases from V and 3 bases from J; bases unmatched to any gene: 12. Looked up from germline, CDR1 is LNHDA and CDR2 is SQIVND (reference sequence). The CDR3 is made up of 17 amino acids. CDR3 sequence: CASSSGRLAENYNEQFF. In DNA, the CDR3 is TGTGCCAGTAGCAGCGGCCGACTAGCGGAGAACTACAATGAGCAGTTCTTC.

The chain joins TRBV25-1 to TRBJ2-1, with D perhaps TRBD2 (6 bases). The CDR3 consists of 15 residues. CDR1 and CDR2 from the germline V gene are MGHDK and SYGVNS. Trimming removed 1 base at V and 4 bases at J, with 11 bases between. CDR3 sequence: CASSESAGSYNEQFF. CDR3 coding DNA: TGTGCCAGCAGTGAATCTGCGGGGAGTTACAATGAGCAGTTCTTC. The full variable domain, its missing parts supplied by reference TRBV25-1 and TRBJ2-1, is EADIYQTPRYLVIGTGKKITLECSQTMGHDKMYWYQQDPGMELHLIHYSYGVNSTEKGDLSSESTVSRIRTEHFPLTLESARPSHTSQYLCASSESAGSYNEQFFGPGTRLTVL.